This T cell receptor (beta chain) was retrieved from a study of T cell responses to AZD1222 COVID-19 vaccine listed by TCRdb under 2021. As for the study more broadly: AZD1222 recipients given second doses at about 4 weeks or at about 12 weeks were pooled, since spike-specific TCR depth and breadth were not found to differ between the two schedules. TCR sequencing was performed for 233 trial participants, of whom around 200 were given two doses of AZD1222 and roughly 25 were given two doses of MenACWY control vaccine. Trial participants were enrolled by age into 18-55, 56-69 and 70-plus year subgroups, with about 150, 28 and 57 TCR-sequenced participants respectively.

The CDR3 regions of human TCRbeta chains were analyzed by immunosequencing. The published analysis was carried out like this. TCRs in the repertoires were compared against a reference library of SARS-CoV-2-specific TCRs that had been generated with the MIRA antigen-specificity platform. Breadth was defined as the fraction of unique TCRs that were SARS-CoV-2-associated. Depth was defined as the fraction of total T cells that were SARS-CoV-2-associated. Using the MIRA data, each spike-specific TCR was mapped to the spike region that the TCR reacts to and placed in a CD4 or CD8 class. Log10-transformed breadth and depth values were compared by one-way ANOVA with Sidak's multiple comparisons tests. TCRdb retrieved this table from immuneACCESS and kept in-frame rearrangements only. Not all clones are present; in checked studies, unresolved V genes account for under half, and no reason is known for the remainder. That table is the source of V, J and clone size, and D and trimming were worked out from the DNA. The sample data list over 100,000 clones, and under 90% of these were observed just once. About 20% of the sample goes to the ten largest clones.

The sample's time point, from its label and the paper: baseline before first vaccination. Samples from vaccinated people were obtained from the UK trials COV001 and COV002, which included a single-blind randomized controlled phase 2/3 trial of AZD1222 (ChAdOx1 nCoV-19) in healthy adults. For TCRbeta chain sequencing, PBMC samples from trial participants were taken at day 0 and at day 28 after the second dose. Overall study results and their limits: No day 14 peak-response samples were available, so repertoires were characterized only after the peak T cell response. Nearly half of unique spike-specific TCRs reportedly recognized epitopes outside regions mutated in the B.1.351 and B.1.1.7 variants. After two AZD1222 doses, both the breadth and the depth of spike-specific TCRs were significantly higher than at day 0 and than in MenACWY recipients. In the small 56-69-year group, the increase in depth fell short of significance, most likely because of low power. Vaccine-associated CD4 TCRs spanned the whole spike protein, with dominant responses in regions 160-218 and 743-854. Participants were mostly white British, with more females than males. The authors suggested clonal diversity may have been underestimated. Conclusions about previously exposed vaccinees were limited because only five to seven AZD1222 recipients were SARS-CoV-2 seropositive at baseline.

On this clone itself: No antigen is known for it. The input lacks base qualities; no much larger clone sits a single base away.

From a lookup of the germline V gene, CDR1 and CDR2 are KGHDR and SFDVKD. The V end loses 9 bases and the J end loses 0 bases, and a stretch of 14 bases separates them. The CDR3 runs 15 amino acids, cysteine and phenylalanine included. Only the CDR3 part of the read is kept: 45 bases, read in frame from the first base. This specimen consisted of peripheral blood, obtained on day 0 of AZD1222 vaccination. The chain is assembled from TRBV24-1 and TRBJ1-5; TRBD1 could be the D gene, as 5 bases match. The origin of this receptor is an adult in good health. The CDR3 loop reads CATHPGEYSNQPQHF. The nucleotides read TGTGCCACCCACCCGGGGGAATATAGCAATCAGCCCCAGCATTTT.